This TCR beta chain was sequenced for a study of cytomegalovirus exposure and HLA in healthy donors. After removal of 5 bases from V and 1 base from J, the junction contained 12 bases not matched to a gene. CDR1 is SGDLS and CDR2 is YYNGEE in the germline V gene. This CDR3 region has 17 residues. A multiplex PCR was run with 60 Vbeta primers and 13 Jbeta primers. TCRdb keeps only in-frame clones here, not all; method: immunoSEQ multiplex PCR. The table records 110,000 or so clones, 65% to 90% of them present only once. The sequenced sample was PBMCs. The source of this sequence is a woman aged 25 to 39 in good health and CMV-seronegative. This chain links TRBV9 with TRBJ1-3; TRBD1 aligns across 7 bases. In DNA form, the CDR3 reads TGTGCCAGCAGTCGGGACAGCATCGAAGAGTCTGGAAACACCATATATTTT. Encoded protein: CASSRDSIEESGNTIYF.